A selection of T cell receptor beta chains follows, all from one sample in a study of T-cell memory formation after mild COVID-19. TCRdb re-derived calls from the 5' RACE reads in MiXCR, one entry per CDR3 protein. The sample has 150,000 to 200,000 distinct CDR3 sequences, over 10% seen once. Specimen: PBMCs or a T cell subset sorted from them (not recorded which). These TCRs come from a young man who had mild COVID-19 (a few samples of this study predate the infection). Cell type and time point are not known. The CDR3 runs from the conserved cysteine through the conserved F or W.

V gene: TRBV4-3
CDR3 protein: CASSQDVGTPGEQYF

V gene: TRBV29-1
CDR3 protein: CSGRTNYRGQETQYF

V gene: TRBV20-1
CDR3 protein: CSATPGALQGYEQYF

V gene: TRBV7-6
CDR3 protein: CASSLSVASNTQYF

V gene: TRBV5-1
CDR3 protein: CASSSDGGGNQPQHF

V gene: TRBV7-2
CDR3 protein: CASSSQGLGEKLFF

V gene: TRBV7-8
CDR3 protein: CASSLGTPPNEQFF

V gene: TRBV6-4
CDR3 protein: CASSESFPASNEQFF

V gene: TRBV4-2
CDR3 protein: CASSQDLSRLNYEQYF

V gene: TRBV5-1
CDR3 protein: CASSLVGDRVVSGYTF

V gene: TRBV7-2
CDR3 protein: CASSSLAGGWDYEQYF

V gene: TRBV5-4
CDR3 protein: CASSPPPTGHGTDTQYF

V gene: TRBV6-2/TRBV6-3
CDR3 protein: CASSYPHRGDEQFF

V gene: TRBV9
CDR3 protein: CASSDTGANQPQHF

V gene: TRBV20-1
CDR3 protein: CSADTDTQYF

V gene: TRBV12-3/TRBV12-4
CDR3 protein: CASTFTGNIQYF

V gene: TRBV20-1
CDR3 protein: CSAIGGEYQETQYF

V gene: TRBV29-1
CDR3 protein: CSVAGMVSGATNYGYTF

V gene: TRBV2
CDR3 protein: CASSIGVSSYNEQFF

V gene: TRBV4-3
CDR3 protein: CASSQDERGASSYEQYF

V gene: TRBV7-2
CDR3 protein: CASSMRVGGGAAKTQYF

V gene: TRBV3-1
CDR3 protein: CASSQTRGNQPQHF

V gene: TRBV7-3
CDR3 protein: CASSPQNTGELFF

V gene: TRBV7-2
CDR3 protein: CASSQGQSTDTQYF

V gene: TRBV28
CDR3 protein: CASMDGRFEAFF

V gene: TRBV11-2
CDR3 protein: CASSSYRARNTEAFF

V gene: TRBV12-3/TRBV12-4
CDR3 protein: CASSSTGIGQPQHF

V gene: TRBV2
CDR3 protein: CASSDLGLAARAKNIQYF

V gene: TRBV7-2
CDR3 protein: CASSTRRTAGLPPLHF

V gene: TRBV6-1
CDR3 protein: CASSTLGDSPLHF

V gene: TRBV18
CDR3 protein: CASSPFFGNQPQHF